The 15 T cell receptor beta chains in this list originate from one sample, sequenced in a study of T-cell reconstitution after alpha-beta-depleted transplantation in children. Researchers prepared the TCRbeta library using unique molecular identifiers, the study reports. TCRdb re-called the PCR reads through MiXCR, storing one row per CDR3 protein. The profile covers 500,000 to 750,000 distinct CDR3 sequences, with 10% to 15% appearing a single time and 2.2% taken by the ten largest. Sequences were derived from PBMCs, mostly from graft donor cells, sampled 360 days after TCRalphabeta/CD19-depleted stem cell transplant. The source is a male patient between 10 and 17 years old who had a stem cell transplant for acute myeloid leukemia, so the T cells may come from the graft donor.

This chain links TRBV6-1 with TRBJ2-5; a possible D gene is TRBD2 (5 bases). Germline values: CDR1 MNHNS, CDR2 SASEGT. Trimming shortened V by 4 bases and J by 0 bases, and 12 bases separated the two germline ends. The CDR3 has 15 residues. This CDR3 reads CASSVTDWYQETQYF. The DNA of the CDR3 is TGTGCCAGCAGTGTAACGGACTGGTACCAAGAGACCCAGTACTTC.

The genes are TRBV7-8 and TRBJ1-4, with 7 bases identical to TRBD1. The trim removed 2 bases at V and 9 bases at J, leaving 9 bases unmatched. The CDR3 contains 15 residues. CDR1 SGHVS and CDR2 FQNEAQ come from the germline V gene. In DNA, the CDR3 is TGTGCCAGCAGCTTACAGTCGACAGGGTGGAAAAAACTGTTTTTT. Translating gives CASSLQSTGWKKLFF. Full variable domain (missing parts from reference TRBV7-8 and TRBJ1-4): GAGVSQSPRYKVAKRGQDVALRCDPISGHVSLFWYQQALGQGPEFLTYFQNEAQLDKSGLPSDRFFAERPEGSVSTLKIQRTQQEDSAVYLCASSLQSTGWKKLFFGSGTQLSVL.

This clonotype was counted at least ten times. The genes are TRBV25-1 and TRBJ2-7, with 7 bases lining up with TRBD2. Losses at the gene ends were 3 bases for V and 3 bases for J; bases not matched to a gene: 14. CDR1 and CDR2 from the germline V gene are MGHDK and SYGVNS. This CDR3 comprises 17 residues. In DNA form, the CDR3 reads TGTGCCAGCAGTGACACGGGACTGGGCGGGAGATTCTACGAGCAGTACTTC. Translation: CASSDTGLGGRFYEQYF.

This clonotype was observed a few times. This chain uses TRBV5-6 with TRBJ2-1; tentative D call: TRBD1 (5 bases). Germline lookup yields CDR1 SGHDT and CDR2 YYEEEE. There are 15 residues in the CDR3. The V gene lost 4 bases and the J gene lost 3 bases, with 14 bases spanning the gap. CDR3 region: CASSPLWTSYNEQFF. CDR3 DNA: TGTGCCAGCAGCCCATTGTGGACAAGCTACAATGAGCAGTTCTTC.

The chain links TRBV6-5 to TRBJ2-7, with a tentative D call TRBD2 (7 bases). Trimming left V 0 bases short and J 5 bases short, with 17 bases between. Germline CDR1 MNHEY, CDR2 SVGAGI. The CDR3 loop spans 16 amino acids. For the CDR3, the DNA is TGTGCCAGCAGTTACTCGGGGGGGCAGGGGATACACGAGCAGTACTTC. It yields the protein CASSYSGGQGIHEQYF.

In its sample, this clonotype was seen a few times. V is TRBV28 and J is TRBJ2-1, with D possibly TRBD2 on 5 matching bases. The germline V gene has CDR1 MDHEN and CDR2 SYDVKM. V was shortened by 6 bases and J by 4 bases, with 10 bases between the two germline ends. This CDR3 is 13 amino acids long. CDR3 sequence (DNA): TGTGCCAGCAGGCAGCGGTCTTACAATGAGCAGTTCTTC. Translated, it gives CASRQRSYNEQFF.

This clonotype was detected only a few times. The V and J genes are TRBV20-1 and TRBJ2-7; 10 bases are shared with TRBD2. Germline lookup yields CDR1 DFQATT and CDR2 SNEGSKA (reference sequence). This CDR3 has 13 residues. J was trimmed by 6 bases and V by 6 bases; bases with no gene match: 8. This CDR3 reads CSAPGLAVSEQYF. The CDR3 region has the DNA TGCAGTGCGCCCGGACTAGCGGTTTCCGAGCAGTACTTC.

The chain links TRBV7-2 to TRBJ2-5; D possibly uses TRBD1 or TRBD2 (5 bases each). The ends were cut back, 2 bases at V and 7 bases at J, with 17 bases in the middle. Germline CDR1 reads SGHTA; CDR2 reads FQGNSA. This CDR3 comprises 15 residues. CDR3 sequence reads: CASSLYGTEQGTQYF. In nucleotides, the CDR3 is TGTGCCAGCAGCTTATATGGGACCGAGCAGGGGACCCAGTACTTC.

The chain combines TRBV7-3 with TRBJ2-7; tentative D call: TRBD2 (7 bases). Trimming took off 5 bases at V and 2 bases at J, with 16 bases between the two ends. Germline V gene data show CDR1 as SGHTA and CDR2 as FQGTGA. The CDR3 has 15 amino acids. CDR3 nucleotides: TGTGCCAGCAGCCACAGGGCGGGAGCCACCTACGAGCAGTACTTC. Translation gives CASSHRAGATYEQYF.

The chain carries TRBV19 and TRBJ2-1; 7 nucleotides align to TRBD2. The CDR3 spans 15 residues. In germline, CDR1 is LNHDA, CDR2 SQIVND (reference sequence). V trimming: 3 bases; J trimming: 5 bases; junction bases outside the gene matches: 7. The CDR3 reads CASSIFREVHNEQFF. Here the CDR3 DNA reads TGTGCCAGTAGTATCTTCCGGGAGGTACACAATGAGCAGTTCTTC. Using reference TRBV19 and TRBJ2-1 for the parts outside the CDR3, the full variable domain is DGGITQSPKYLFRKEGQNVTLSCEQNLNHDAMYWYRQDPGQGLRLIYYSQIVNDFQKGDIAEGYSVSREKKESFPLTVTSAQKNPTAFYLCASSIFREVHNEQFFGPGTRLTVL.

This chain joins TRBV7-8 and TRBJ2-1, with TRBD2 identical over 9 bases. With 3 bases clipped from V and 3 bases from J, the junction kept 9 bases outside the gene matches. CDR1 and CDR2 (germline): SGHVS, FQNEAQ. This CDR3 has 17 residues. The CDR3 DNA follows: TGTGCCAGCAGCTTTTGGGACAGCGGGAGGTTCTACAATGAGCAGTTCTTC. This translates into CASSFWDSGRFYNEQFF.

The chain combines TRBV6-5 with TRBJ2-1; possible D gene TRBD2, 5 bases. V lost 4 bases to trimming and J lost 4 bases, with 17 bases between them. The CDR3 extends over 16 amino acids. Germline lookup yields CDR1 MNHEY and CDR2 SVGAGI. The CDR3 nucleotides read TGTGCCAGCAGTTCCCCTAGGACTCCCCTTTACAATGAGCAGTTCTTC. This translates into CASSSPRTPLYNEQFF.

V and J are TRBV6-5 and TRBJ2-5; possible D gene TRBD1, 6 bases. This CDR3 is 13 amino acids long. In germline, CDR1 is MNHEY, CDR2 SVGAGI. V was pared by 2 bases and J by 5 bases, with 9 bases between. Written as DNA, the CDR3 is TGTGCCAGCAGTTACCCAGACAGGGAGACCCAGTACTTC. It encodes CASSYPDRETQYF.

This clonotype was seen a few times. V usage is TRBV28 and J usage is TRBJ2-7, with 10 bases fitting TRBD1. The germline V gene encodes CDR1 MDHEN and CDR2 SYDVKM. The V segment lost 6 bases and the J segment 2 bases; nucleotides outside the gene matches: 7. The CDR3 extends over 15 amino acids. The chain's CDR3 is CASRLGTGATYEQYF. Written as DNA, the CDR3 is TGTGCCAGCAGGCTGGGGACAGGGGCTACCTACGAGCAGTACTTC.

The chain is built from TRBV20-1 and TRBJ2-7, with D unclear. Germline CDR1 DFQATT, CDR2 SNEGSKA (reference sequence). V was trimmed by 3 bases and J by 2 bases, leaving 8 bases between them. The CDR3 is made up of 12 amino acids. CDR3 region: CSARHYAYEQYF. CDR3 bases: TGCAGTGCTAGGCACTACGCCTACGAGCAGTACTTC.